The sequence of this T cell receptor beta chain was determined in a study of blood T cells in healthy people across ages. Study outcomes and limitations: As naive T cell percentage varied, TCR beta diversity correlated strongly with it.

This clonotype was counted only a few times. What it recognizes is unknown. Trimming took off 2 bases at V and 5 bases at J, with 13 bases between the two ends. This CDR3 comprises 14 residues. Germline V gene data show CDR1 as SGHRS and CDR2 as YFSETQ. Then a second PCR, running about 6 to 12 cycles, was carried out with a sample-barcoded 5' primer and a J-beta primer mix. Via MiXCR, TCRdb re-called the 5' RACE reads, giving one row per CDR3 protein. The repertoire includes roughly 800,000 distinct CDR3 sequences, around half of them detected once, and about 42% sits in the top ten. V gene TRBV5-1 combines with J gene TRBJ2-5, with D perhaps TRBD2 (5 bases). This clonotype was obtained from a man aged 80 or over in good health. Sequenced: blood. The CDR3 sequence: CASSLDGLRETQYF. The CDR3 DNA is TGCGCCAGCAGCTTAGACGGACTGCGGGAGACCCAGTACTTC.